The 5 T cell receptor beta chains listed next were all sequenced from one sample in a study of cytomegalovirus exposure and HLA in healthy donors. Primers: 60 Vbeta forward and 13 Jbeta reverse. Produced via immunoSEQ multiplex PCR; TCRdb's table is partial and in-frame only. The data contain 210,000 or so clones, over 75% of them singletons. The sample comprised PBMCs. These receptors all come from a woman between 50 and 59 years old in good health and CMV-seropositive.

The chain has TRBV7-2 and TRBJ1-2; D uncertain. Germline loops: CDR1 SGHTA, CDR2 FQGNSA. CDR3 size: 14 residues. Trimming cost V 5 bases and J 7 bases, with 17 bases left between them. DNA for the CDR3: TGTGCCAGCAGCCCCCTGTCAGGTTCTTTTGGCTACACCTTC. It is translated as CASSPLSGSFGYTF.

The V gene is TRBV28, the J gene TRBJ2-3; tentative D call: TRBD1 (6 bases). Germline assignment: CDR1 MDHEN and CDR2 SYDVKM. The CDR3 extends over 14 amino acids. V lost 6 bases, J lost 5 bases, and 15 bases lay in between. The CDR3 sequence: CASSVPRGIDTQYF. The CDR3 nucleotides are TGTGCCAGCAGCGTACCCAGGGGAATAGATACGCAGTATTTT.

This rearrangement joins TRBV5-6 to TRBJ1-1; no clear D. From germline, CDR1 is SGHDT and CDR2 YYEEEE. V lost 5 bases and J lost 1, with 18 bases in between. The CDR3 loop spans 16 amino acids. The CDR3 loop is CASSNTPGSTNTEAFF. The CDR3 DNA reads TGTGCCAGCAGTAATACACCCGGGAGCACGAACACTGAAGCTTTCTTT.

CDR3: CASSLSSGANVLTF. In nucleotides, the CDR3 is TGTGCCAGCAGCCTTAGCTCTGGGGCCAACGTCCTGACTTTC. This chain joins TRBV7-3 and TRBJ2-6; unclear D gene. CDR1 is SGHTA, CDR2 FQGTGA, per germline. The CDR3 loop spans 14 amino acids. V shed 5 bases and J shed 0 bases, with 5 bases lying between them.

The chain has TRBV6-5 and TRBJ1-1; tentatively, D is TRBD1 (5 bases). Germline-derived CDR1 and CDR2 are MNHEY and SVGAGI. This CDR3 spans 15 amino acids. V dropped 5 bases and J dropped 7 bases, with 20 bases sitting between them. The CDR3 is CASSAPGLKYGEAFF. CDR3 DNA sequence: TGTGCCAGCAGTGCGCCGGGACTCAAATATGGTGAAGCTTTCTTT.